This TCR beta chain was documented in a study of blood T cell repertoires in COVID-19. Study background: Material from acute and convalescent COVID-19 was sourced from the United States, Italy and Spain. T cells, B-cell-depleted T cells, or PBMCs supplied cDNA or gDNA.

The Seattle patients, enrolled during active infection, were followed longitudinally. Authors' processing steps: From reference gene primer amplification, estimates of nucleated cell counts were derived. Assay: immunoSEQ multiplex PCR; the TCRdb copy retains only in-frame clones and omits some. That table supplies the V and J calls and clone size; D and trimming were determined from the DNA. The sample holds almost 200,000 clones; around four fifths are singletons and the top ten take about 0.95%. This CDR3 region has 15 residues. V lost 2 bases and J lost 4, with 12 bases in between. Germline CDR1 is SGHAT and CDR2 is FQNNGV.

Sequencing was carried out using peripheral blood. The sequence derives from a man in his sixties with COVID-19, enrolled during active disease. The chain carries TRBV11-2 and TRBJ2-1; the D is unclear. The CDR3 region has the DNA TGTGCCAGCAGCTTAATTCGCTACGCTTACAATGAGCAGTTCTTC. Translated, it gives CASSLIRYAYNEQFF.